Presented here are 21 T cell receptor beta chains from one specimen sequenced in a study of blood T cell repertoires in COVID-19. Profiling relied on immunoSEQ multiplex PCR, and the TCRdb table lists in-frame clones only, not all of them. The table lists some 50,000 clones, more than 85% of them singletons. Sequencing used peripheral blood. All receptors come from a man between 60 and 70 years old with COVID-19, enrolled during active disease.

The chain carries TRBV3-1 (or the pseudogene TRBV3-2) and TRBJ2-7; 8 bases map to TRBD2. This CDR3 is built from 15 residues. The J segment lost 2 bases and the V segment lost 1 base, leaving 4 bases of the junction unmatched. Germline V gene lookup returns CDR1 LGHDT and CDR2 YNNKEL (reference sequence). CDR3 residues: CASSQVEAGAYEQYF. CDR3 coding DNA: TGTGCCAGCAGCCAAGTTGAAGCGGGAGCCTACGAGCAGTACTTC.

This clone has only one observation. The V gene is TRBV7-6, the J gene TRBJ2-3, with 15 bases lining up with TRBD2. Per the germline V gene, CDR1 is SGHVS and CDR2 is FNYEAQ. CDR3 length: 18 amino acids. Trimming at V came to 1 base and at J to 6 bases, leaving 8 bases not matched to a gene. CDR3 amino acids: CASSLVGGLAGGRDTQYF. The CDR3 DNA follows: TGTGCCAGCAGCTTAGTGGGGGGACTAGCGGGAGGCCGGGATACGCAGTATTTT.

J is TRBJ1-5 and V is TRBV5-1; D possibly corresponds to TRBD1 (6 bases). The CDR3 consists of 15 residues. Trimming took 0 bases from V and 3 from J, leaving 10 bases between them. Germline-derived CDR1 and CDR2 are SGHRS and YFSETQ. The CDR3 loop reads CASSLGDINNQPQHF. In DNA form, the CDR3 reads TGCGCCAGCAGCTTGGGGGACATCAACAATCAGCCCCAGCATTTT.

Only one count was recorded for this clone. V is TRBV19 and J is TRBJ1-1; D call uncertain. This CDR3 comprises 14 residues. Trimming cost V 0 bases and J 4 bases, with 9 bases left between them. CDR1 LNHDA and CDR2 SQIVND come from the germline V gene (reference sequence). In DNA form, the CDR3 reads TGTGCCAGTAGTATAGAGGCCAAGCGCACTGAAGCTTTCTTT. Encoded protein: CASSIEAKRTEAFF.

In this sample, this clone turned up once. This chain links TRBV6-5 with TRBJ2-1; 13 positions agree with TRBD2. Looked up from germline, CDR1 is MNHEY and CDR2 is SVGAGI. Trimming took 0 bases from V and 9 from J; bases not matched to a gene: 2. The CDR3 is 15 amino acids. CDR3 DNA: TGTGCCAGCAGTTACTCGAGGACTAGCGGGGGTGAGCAGTTCTTC. This sequence encodes CASSYSRTSGGEQFF.

This chain links TRBV2 with TRBJ2-7; unclear D gene. The CDR3 runs 13 residues. The germline V gene encodes CDR1 SNHLY and CDR2 FYNNEI. V was cut by 8 bases and J by 2 bases, with 13 bases left in between. The CDR3 sequence: CASSVVRTYEQYF. The CDR3 nucleotides read TGTGCCAGCTCTGTAGTCAGGACCTACGAGCAGTACTTC.

The rearrangement links TRBV6-5 to TRBJ1-2; D remains unclear. Per germline, CDR1 MNHEY and CDR2 SVGAGI. CDR3 size: 15 residues. V gave up 0 bases and J gave up 3 bases, with 11 bases separating them. The CDR3 loop reads CASSYSISEDYGYTF. DNA for the CDR3: TGTGCCAGCAGTTACTCAATTAGTGAAGACTATGGCTACACCTTC.

The chain uses TRBV7-9 and TRBJ2-7; possible D gene TRBD2, 7 bases. Germline V CDR1 and CDR2: SEHNR, FQNEAQ (reference sequence). V lost 1 base and J lost 6, with 13 bases in between. The CDR3 has 14 residues. This CDR3 reads CASSLDWGGGEQYF. Written as DNA, the CDR3 is TGTGCCAGCAGCTTAGACTGGGGGGGCGGCGAGCAGTACTTC. Combining the CDR3 with reference TRBV7-9 and TRBJ2-7 gives the whole variable domain DTGVSQNPRHKITKRGQNVTFRCDPISEHNRLYWYRQTLGQGPEFLTYFQNEAQLEKSRLLSDRFSAERPKGSFSTLEIQRTEQGDSAMYLCASSLDWGGGEQYFGPGTRLTVT.

The V and J genes are TRBV25-1 and TRBJ1-1; TRBD1 matches 7 bases. Germline V gene lookup returns CDR1 MGHDK and CDR2 SYGVNS. V was pared by 6 bases and J by 5 bases, with 12 bases of the junction left unmatched. The CDR3 is made up of 15 amino acids. Here the CDR3 reads CASSALPNRGTEAFF. CDR3 coding DNA: TGTGCCAGCAGCGCCCTCCCTAACAGGGGAACTGAAGCTTTCTTT. The variable domain in full, with the rest retrieved from reference TRBV25-1 and TRBJ1-1, is EADIYQTPRYLVIGTGKKITLECSQTMGHDKMYWYQQDPGMELHLIHYSYGVNSTEKGDLSSESTVSRIRTEHFPLTLESARPSHTSQYLCASSALPNRGTEAFFGQGTRLTVV.

This chain joins TRBV25-1 and TRBJ1-3; D not certain. Germline values: CDR1 MGHDK, CDR2 SYGVNS. Trimming took 8 bases from V and 8 from J, leaving 19 bases between them. The length of the CDR3 is 14 residues. In DNA, the CDR3 is TGTGCCAGCCGAGACTCCGGGTTCTCGGACACCATATATTTT. The encoded protein is CASRDSGFSDTIYF.

The V and J genes are TRBV27 and TRBJ1-5; 7 bases match TRBD1. This CDR3 has 14 amino acids. Per germline, CDR1 MNHEY and CDR2 SMNVEV (reference sequence). The junction had 12 bases not matched to a gene; V was cut back by 6 bases and J by 10 bases. As DNA, the CDR3 is TGTGCCAGCAGACTCGACAGGGCCGCCCTCCCCCAGCATTTT. This translates into CASRLDRAALPQHF.

This clone was counted a single time. The rearrangement links TRBV24-1 to TRBJ2-2; 9 bases line up with TRBD1. The length of the CDR3 is 15 residues. Per the germline V gene, CDR1 is KGHDR and CDR2 is SFDVKD. The J segment lost 4 bases and the V segment lost 10 bases, leaving 9 bases of the junction unmatched. The CDR3 region has the DNA TGTGCCACACGGGGACAGGGTATGGGCACCGGGGAGCTGTTTTTT. Translated: CATRGQGMGTGELFF.

The rearrangement joins TRBV6-5 to TRBJ2-7; 8 nucleotides match TRBD1. Trimming cost V 6 bases and J 3 bases; bases outside gene matches: 7. Germline V gene lookup returns CDR1 MNHEY and CDR2 SVGAGI. This CDR3 has 14 amino acids. CDR3 nucleotide sequence: TGTGCCAGCAGCCCACCAGGGGGCTTCTACGAGCAGTACTTC. It translates to CASSPPGGFYEQYF.

The chain couples TRBV2 to TRBJ2-2, with a weak D call TRBD1 (6 bases). Germline V gene sequence: CDR1 SNHLY, CDR2 FYNNEI. The CDR3 is 15 amino acids. V lost 6 bases, J lost 5 bases, and 16 bases lay in between. The CDR3 reads CASSVQGKGTGELFF. The CDR3 DNA follows: TGTGCCAGCAGCGTACAGGGAAAGGGGACCGGGGAGCTGTTTTTT.

The chain combines TRBV5-4 with TRBJ1-6; 8 bases map to TRBD1. After removal of 4 bases from V and 7 bases from J, the junction contained 10 bases not matched to a gene. Germline CDR1 SGHNT, CDR2 YYREEE (reference sequence). The length of the CDR3 is 16 residues. The CDR3 DNA follows: TGTGCCAGCAGCGCGAATACCCGGGACAGGAATTCACCCCTCCACTTT. Residues: CASSANTRDRNSPLHF. The whole variable domain, filled in from reference TRBV5-4 and TRBJ1-6, reads ETGVTQSPTHLIKTRGQQVTLRCSSQSGHNTVSWYQQALGQGPQFIFQYYREEENGRGNFPPRFSGLQFPNYSSELNVNALELDDSALYLCASSANTRDRNSPLHFGNGTRLTVT.

The rearrangement uses TRBV5-4 and TRBJ1-2; 8 nucleotides line up with TRBD1. The V segment lost 4 bases and the J segment 3 bases; nucleotides outside the gene matches: 5. This CDR3 has 14 amino acids. Germline V gene data show CDR1 as SGHNT and CDR2 as YYREEE (reference sequence). For the CDR3, the DNA is TGTGCCAGCAGCCTTCAGACAGGGGACTATGGCTACACCTTC. Its protein product is CASSLQTGDYGYTF.

V usage is TRBV5-4 and J usage is TRBJ2-7; 10 bases are a match to TRBD2. Per the germline V gene, CDR1 is SGHNT and CDR2 is YYREEE (reference sequence). V gave up 4 bases and J gave up 2 bases; unmatched junction bases: 9. The CDR3 covers 16 residues. The chain's CDR3 is CASSTGAGGLTYEQYF. The DNA for the CDR3 is TGTGCCAGCAGCACGGGAGCGGGAGGGCTAACCTACGAGCAGTACTTC.

The rearrangement uses TRBV7-3 and TRBJ2-5; 14 bases match TRBD2. The J segment lost 4 bases and the V segment lost 5 bases, leaving 6 bases of the junction unmatched. This CDR3 spans 16 amino acids. Per germline, CDR1 SGHTA and CDR2 FQGTGA. The CDR3 sequence is CASSPGLAGGLETQYF. The DNA of the CDR3 is TGTGCCAGCAGCCCCGGACTAGCGGGAGGCCTAGAGACCCAGTACTTC.

This rearrangement joins TRBV4-1 to TRBJ1-4, with D tentatively TRBD1 (6 bases). Trimming pared 1 base from V and 3 bases from J, leaving 9 bases between. CDR1 and CDR2 from the germline V gene are MGHRA and YSYEKL. The CDR3 is 15 amino acids. The CDR3 loop is CASSQAGTPNEKLFF. For the CDR3, the DNA is TGCGCCAGCAGCCAAGCCGGGACACCTAATGAAAAACTGTTTTTT.

The J gene is TRBJ1-1, the V gene TRBV3-1 (or the pseudogene TRBV3-2); TRBD1 aligns across 7 bases. Germline CDR1 and CDR2: LGHDT and YNNKEL (reference sequence). The V and J ends lost 4 bases and 1 base, in that order; junction bases with no gene match: 3. The CDR3 is 14 residues long. The chain's CDR3 is CASSRGGSNTEAFF. The CDR3 nucleotides read TGTGCCAGCAGCCGAGGGGGCTCGAACACTGAAGCTTTCTTT.

A remark on this clone: One end of the junction is discordant with germline, which a read error may explain. This sequence joins TRBV14 and TRBJ2-7; 12 bases match TRBD2. CDR3 length: 14 residues. The germline V gene has CDR1 SGHDN and CDR2 FVKESK. The CDR3 sequence is CASSQQPSGRAITF. The CDR3 region has the DNA TGTGCCAGCAGCCAGCAACCTAGCGGGAGGGCCATTACGTTC.